Shown below are 11 T cell receptor beta chains from a single sample sequenced in a study of persistence of HIV-infected CD4 T cells. No antigens are known for them. Cells were stimulated nonspecifically with anti-CD3/anti-CD28 magnetic beads. Sorting selected CD4+ T cells upregulating both CD40 ligand and CD69. The libraries were made with immunoSEQ version 4 in survey mode. TCRdb's copy holds only in-frame clones and misses some; the assay was immunoSEQ multiplex PCR. The profile shows some 50,000 clones, over 80% of them singletons. The sample consisted of CD4+ T cells sorted from PBMCs after approximately 20-hour stimulation, taken from a patient who received antiretroviral therapy. Receptor source: an adult woman with HIV who was CMV-seropositive.

V is TRBV5-4 and J is TRBJ2-1; tentative D call: TRBD2 (5 bases). V was cut by 1 base and J by 0 bases, with 11 bases left in between. Germline CDR1 reads SGHNT; CDR2 reads YYREEE (reference sequence). The CDR3 spans 16 residues. The CDR3 nucleotides read TGTGCCAGCAGCTTGAGGGCAGGACTCTCCTACAATGAGCAGTTCTTC. This codes for CASSLRAGLSYNEQFF.

This chain links TRBV5-6 with TRBJ1-1; D is ambiguous. CDR3 length: 12 residues. The germline V and J ends were trimmed by 5 bases and 11 bases, with 16 bases remaining between them. The germline gives CDR1 SGHDT, CDR2 YYEEEE. The CDR3 sequence is CASSRDPYNAFF. In DNA form, the CDR3 reads TGTGCCAGCAGTCGGGATCCCTACAATGCTTTCTTT.

The chain couples TRBV11-1 to TRBJ2-5; D may correspond to TRBD1 or TRBD2 (5 bases each). The germline V and J ends were trimmed by 2 bases and 2 bases, with 9 bases remaining between them. This CDR3 region has 14 residues. Per the germline V gene, CDR1 is SGHAT and CDR2 is FQDESV (reference sequence). CDR3 DNA sequence: TGTGCCAGCAGCTTACAGGGACGGCAAGAGACCCAGTACTTC. It is translated as CASSLQGRQETQYF. Variable domain in full (rest from reference TRBV11-1 and TRBJ2-5): EAEVAQSPRYKITEKSQAVAFWCDPISGHATLYWYRQILGQGPELLVQFQDESVVDDSQLPKDRFSAERLKGVDSTLKIQPAELGDSAMYLCASSLQGRQETQYFGPGTRLLVL.

The V and J genes are TRBV18 and TRBJ2-1, with D unresolved. The V end was cut by 4 bases, the J end by 6 bases, with 4 bases between. Per the germline V gene, CDR1 is KGHSH and CDR2 is LQKENI. The CDR3 runs 11 residues. Here the CDR3 DNA reads TGTGCCAGCTCACTCCGCAATGAGCAGTTCTTC. This gives the protein CASSLRNEQFF.

The chain carries TRBV7-2 and TRBJ1-5; a weak D match, TRBD1 (5 bases). CDR3 size: 15 residues. V was shortened by 1 base and J by 3 bases, with 10 bases between the two germline ends. Per germline, CDR1 SGHTA and CDR2 FQGNSA. The CDR3 DNA reads as TGTGCCAGCAGCTTAGAGAGGGGTCCCAATCAGCCCCAGCATTTT. Encoded protein: CASSLERGPNQPQHF. The whole variable domain, filled in from reference TRBV7-2 and TRBJ1-5, reads GAGVSQSPSNKVTEKGKDVELRCDPISGHTALYWYRQSLGQGLEFLIYFQGNSAPDKSGLPSDRFSAERTGGSVSTLTIQRTQQEDSAVYLCASSLERGPNQPQHFGDGTRLSIL.

This clone has only a few counts. This rearrangement joins TRBV27 to TRBJ1-1; D is unresolved. Trimming removed 2 bases from V and 1 base from J, with 17 bases in between. CDR3 length equals 17 residues. The germline CDR1 and CDR2 sequences are MNHEY and SMNVEV (reference sequence). The CDR3 loop is CASSLITTLRGNTEAFF. The CDR3 bases are TGTGCCAGCAGTTTAATAACAACTCTCCGGGGGAACACTGAAGCTTTCTTT.

The rearrangement uses TRBV4-1 and TRBJ1-2; 9 nucleotides match TRBD1. The CDR3 spans 13 residues. Germline V gene data show CDR1 as MGHRA and CDR2 as YSYEKL. The V and J ends lost 1 base and 8 bases, in that order; junction bases with no gene match: 2. The CDR3 nucleotides are TGCGCCAGCAGCCAAGGACAGGGGGACGGCTACACCTTC. Protein sequence: CASSQGQGDGYTF.

This chain links TRBV3-1 (or the pseudogene TRBV3-2) with TRBJ1-2; perhaps TRBD1 as D (6 bases). This CDR3 spans 17 amino acids. Deletions cut 0 bases from V and 1 base from J, with 15 bases between. Germline V lookup: CDR1 LGHDT, CDR2 YNNKEL (reference sequence). This CDR3 is CASSQEGARVRNYGYTF. CDR3 nucleotides: TGTGCCAGCAGCCAAGAGGGGGCCAGGGTGCGTAACTATGGCTACACCTTC.

This clone appeared once. The genes are TRBV12-3 or TRBV12-4 and TRBJ2-1; maybe TRBD2 (5 bases). This CDR3 comprises 12 residues. V lost 6 bases and J 8 bases, leaving 11 bases between the germline ends. This chain's CDR3 is CASRYGKDEQFF. CDR3 nucleotide sequence: TGTGCCAGCAGATACGGGAAGGATGAGCAGTTCTTC.

The genes are TRBV2 and TRBJ1-4; D perhaps matches TRBD1 (5 bases). Trimming pared 3 bases from V and 7 bases from J, leaving 9 bases between. CDR1 SNHLY and CDR2 FYNNEI come from the germline V gene. This CDR3 is built from 13 residues. As DNA, the CDR3 is TGTGCCAGCAGTGACGAAACAGGTGAAAAACTGTTTTTT. Its protein is CASSDETGEKLFF.

The rearrangement uses TRBV4-1 and TRBJ1-2; TRBD1 might be the D (5 bases). This CDR3 region has 16 residues. CDR1 and CDR2 (germline): MGHRA, YSYEKL. The V end was cut by 2 bases, the J end by 0 bases, with 13 bases between. The CDR3 DNA follows: TGCGCCAGCAGCCAAACGACAGCCCGGCCTAACTATGGCTACACCTTC. This codes for CASSQTTARPNYGYTF.